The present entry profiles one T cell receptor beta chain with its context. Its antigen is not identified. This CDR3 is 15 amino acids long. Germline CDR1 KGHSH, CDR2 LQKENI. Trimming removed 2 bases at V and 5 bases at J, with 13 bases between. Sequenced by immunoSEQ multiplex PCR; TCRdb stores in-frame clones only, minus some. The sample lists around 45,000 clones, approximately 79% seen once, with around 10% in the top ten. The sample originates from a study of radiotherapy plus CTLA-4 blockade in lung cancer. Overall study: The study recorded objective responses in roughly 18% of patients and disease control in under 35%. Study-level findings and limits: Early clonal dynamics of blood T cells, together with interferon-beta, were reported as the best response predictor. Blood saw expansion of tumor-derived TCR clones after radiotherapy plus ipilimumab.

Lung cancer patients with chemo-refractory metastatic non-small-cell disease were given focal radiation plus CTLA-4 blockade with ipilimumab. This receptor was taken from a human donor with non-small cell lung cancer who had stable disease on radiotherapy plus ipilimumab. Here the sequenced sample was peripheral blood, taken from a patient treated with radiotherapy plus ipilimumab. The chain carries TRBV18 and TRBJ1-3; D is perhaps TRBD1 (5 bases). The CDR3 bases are TGTGCCAGCTCACCAACATCTGCAGGGAGAAACACCATATATTTT. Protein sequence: CASSPTSAGRNTIYF.